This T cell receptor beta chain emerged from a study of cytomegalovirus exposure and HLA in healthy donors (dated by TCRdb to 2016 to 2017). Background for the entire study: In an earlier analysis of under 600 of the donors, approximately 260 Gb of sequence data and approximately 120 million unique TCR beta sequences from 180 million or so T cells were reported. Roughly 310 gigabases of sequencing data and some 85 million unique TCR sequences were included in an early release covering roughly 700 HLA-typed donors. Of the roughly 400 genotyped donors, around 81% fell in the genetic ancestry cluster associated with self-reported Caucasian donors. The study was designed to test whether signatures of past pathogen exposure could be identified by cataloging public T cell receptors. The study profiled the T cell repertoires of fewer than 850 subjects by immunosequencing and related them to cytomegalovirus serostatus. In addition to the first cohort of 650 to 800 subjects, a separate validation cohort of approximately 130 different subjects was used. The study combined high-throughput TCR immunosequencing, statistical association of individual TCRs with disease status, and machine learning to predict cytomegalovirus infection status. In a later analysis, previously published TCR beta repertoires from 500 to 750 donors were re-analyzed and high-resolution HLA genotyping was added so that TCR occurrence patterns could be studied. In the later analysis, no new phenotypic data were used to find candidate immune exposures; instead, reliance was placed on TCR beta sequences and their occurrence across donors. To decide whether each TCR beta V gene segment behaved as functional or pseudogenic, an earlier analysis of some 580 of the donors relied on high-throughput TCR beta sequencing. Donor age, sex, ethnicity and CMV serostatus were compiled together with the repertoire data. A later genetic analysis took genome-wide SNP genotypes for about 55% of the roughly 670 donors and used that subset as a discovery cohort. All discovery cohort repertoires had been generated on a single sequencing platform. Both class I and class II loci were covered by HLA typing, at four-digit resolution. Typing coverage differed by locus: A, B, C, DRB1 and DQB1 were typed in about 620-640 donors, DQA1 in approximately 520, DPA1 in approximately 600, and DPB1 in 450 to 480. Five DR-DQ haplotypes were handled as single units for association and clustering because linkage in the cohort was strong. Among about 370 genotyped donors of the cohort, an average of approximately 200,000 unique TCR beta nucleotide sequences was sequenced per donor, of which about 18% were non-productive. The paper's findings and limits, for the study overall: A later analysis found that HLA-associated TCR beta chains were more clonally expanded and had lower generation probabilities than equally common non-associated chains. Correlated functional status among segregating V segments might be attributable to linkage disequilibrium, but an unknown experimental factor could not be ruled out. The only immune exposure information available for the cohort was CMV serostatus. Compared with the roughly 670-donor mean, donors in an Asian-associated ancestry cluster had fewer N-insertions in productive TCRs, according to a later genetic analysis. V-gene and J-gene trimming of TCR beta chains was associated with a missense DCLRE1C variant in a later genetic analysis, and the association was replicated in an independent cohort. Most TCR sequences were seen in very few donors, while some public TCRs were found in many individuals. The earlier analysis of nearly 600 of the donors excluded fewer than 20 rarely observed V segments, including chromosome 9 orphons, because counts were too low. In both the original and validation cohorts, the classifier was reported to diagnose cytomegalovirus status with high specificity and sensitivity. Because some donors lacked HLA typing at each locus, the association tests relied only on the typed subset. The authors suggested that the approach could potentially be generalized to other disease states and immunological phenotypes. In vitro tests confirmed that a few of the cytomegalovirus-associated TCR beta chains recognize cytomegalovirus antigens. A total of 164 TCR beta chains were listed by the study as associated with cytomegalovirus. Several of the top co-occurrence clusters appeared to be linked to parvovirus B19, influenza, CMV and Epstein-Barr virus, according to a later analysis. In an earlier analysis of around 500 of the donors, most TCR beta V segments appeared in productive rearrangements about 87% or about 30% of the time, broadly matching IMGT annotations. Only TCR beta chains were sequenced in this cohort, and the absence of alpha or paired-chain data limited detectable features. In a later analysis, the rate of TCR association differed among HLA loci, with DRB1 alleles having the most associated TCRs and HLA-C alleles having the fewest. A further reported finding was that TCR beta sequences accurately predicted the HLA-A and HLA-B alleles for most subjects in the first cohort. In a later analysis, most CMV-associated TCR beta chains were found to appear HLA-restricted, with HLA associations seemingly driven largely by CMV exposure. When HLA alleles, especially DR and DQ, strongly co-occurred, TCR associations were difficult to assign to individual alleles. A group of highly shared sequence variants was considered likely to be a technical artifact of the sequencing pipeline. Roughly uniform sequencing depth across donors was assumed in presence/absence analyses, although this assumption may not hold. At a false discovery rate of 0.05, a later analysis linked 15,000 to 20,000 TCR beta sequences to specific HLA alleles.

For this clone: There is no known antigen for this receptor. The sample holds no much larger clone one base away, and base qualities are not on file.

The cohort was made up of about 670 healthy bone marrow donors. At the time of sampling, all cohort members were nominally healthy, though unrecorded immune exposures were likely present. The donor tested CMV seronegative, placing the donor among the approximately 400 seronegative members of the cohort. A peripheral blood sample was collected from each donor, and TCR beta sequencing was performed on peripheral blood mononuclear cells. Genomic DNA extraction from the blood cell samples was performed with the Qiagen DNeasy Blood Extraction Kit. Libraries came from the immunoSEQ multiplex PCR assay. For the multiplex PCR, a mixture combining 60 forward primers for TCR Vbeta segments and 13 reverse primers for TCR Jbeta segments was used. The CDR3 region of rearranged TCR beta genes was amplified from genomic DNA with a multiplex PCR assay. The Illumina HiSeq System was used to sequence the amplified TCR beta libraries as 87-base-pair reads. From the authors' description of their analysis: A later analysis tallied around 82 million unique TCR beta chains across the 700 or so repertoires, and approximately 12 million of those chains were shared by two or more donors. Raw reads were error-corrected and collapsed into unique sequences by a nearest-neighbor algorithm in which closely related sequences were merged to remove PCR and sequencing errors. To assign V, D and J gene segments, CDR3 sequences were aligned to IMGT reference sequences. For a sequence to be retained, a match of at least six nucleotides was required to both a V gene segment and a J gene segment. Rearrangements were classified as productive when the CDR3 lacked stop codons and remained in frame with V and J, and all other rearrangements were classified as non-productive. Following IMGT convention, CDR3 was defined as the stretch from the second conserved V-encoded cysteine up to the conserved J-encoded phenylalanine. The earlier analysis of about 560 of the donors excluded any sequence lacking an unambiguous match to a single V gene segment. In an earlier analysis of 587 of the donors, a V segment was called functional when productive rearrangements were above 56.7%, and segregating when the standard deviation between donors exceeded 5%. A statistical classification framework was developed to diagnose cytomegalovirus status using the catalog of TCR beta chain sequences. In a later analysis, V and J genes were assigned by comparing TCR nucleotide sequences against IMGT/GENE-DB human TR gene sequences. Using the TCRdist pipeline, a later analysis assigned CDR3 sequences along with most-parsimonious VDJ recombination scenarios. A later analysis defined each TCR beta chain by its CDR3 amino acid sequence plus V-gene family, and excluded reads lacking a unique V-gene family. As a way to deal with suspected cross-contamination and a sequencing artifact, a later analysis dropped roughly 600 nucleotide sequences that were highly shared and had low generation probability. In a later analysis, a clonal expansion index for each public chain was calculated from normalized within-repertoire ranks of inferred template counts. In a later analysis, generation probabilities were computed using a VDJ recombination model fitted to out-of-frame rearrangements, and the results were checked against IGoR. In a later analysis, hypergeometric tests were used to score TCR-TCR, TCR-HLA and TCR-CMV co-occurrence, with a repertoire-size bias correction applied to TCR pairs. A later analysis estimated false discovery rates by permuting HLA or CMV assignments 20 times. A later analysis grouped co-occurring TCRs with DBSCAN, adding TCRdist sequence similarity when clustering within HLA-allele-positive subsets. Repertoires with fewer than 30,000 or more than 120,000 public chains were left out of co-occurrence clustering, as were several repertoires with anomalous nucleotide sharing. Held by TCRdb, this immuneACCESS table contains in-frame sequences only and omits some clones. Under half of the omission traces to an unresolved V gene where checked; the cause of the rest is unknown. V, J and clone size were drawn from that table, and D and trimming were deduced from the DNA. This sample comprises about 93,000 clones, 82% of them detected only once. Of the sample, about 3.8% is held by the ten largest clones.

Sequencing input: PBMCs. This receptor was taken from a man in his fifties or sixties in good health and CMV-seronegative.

The DNA sequence follows: TGTGCCAGCAGTTACTCGTCCAGACGGGTCAATGAGCAGTTCTTC. Its protein is CASSYSSRRVNEQFF. Recombination joined TRBV6-5 with TRBJ2-1; the D gene cannot be named for sure. There are 15 amino acids in the CDR3, from cysteine to phenylalanine inclusive. The DNA shown is the 45-base CDR3, in frame from base 1. Trimming costs V 0 bases and J 6 bases, and their ends lie 12 bases apart. The germline V gene specifies MNHEY as CDR1 and SVGAGI as CDR2.